Listed below are T cell receptor beta chains from one sample, sequenced in a study of cytomegalovirus exposure and HLA in healthy donors. TCRdb's table, derived via immunoSEQ multiplex PCR, lists solely in-frame clones and lacks some. The data contain roughly 150,000 clones, around 90% of them singletons. The sample was PBMCs. These receptors were obtained from a man aged 18 to 30 in good health and CMV-seropositive. CDR3s include the opening cysteine and the closing phenylalanine or tryptophan. A D gene is named only where the DNA matches it firmly. Some rows mark clone size as missing; the rest say once, few, many or name a class of expanded clone.

>.|TRBJ1-5|15|.|TRBV7-2
TGTGCCAGCAGCTTAGGCCCCCGAGCGGGTCAGCCCCAGCATTTT
CASSLGPRAGQPQHF
>.|TRBJ2-1|15|.|TRBV10-2
TGCGCCAGCAGTGAGACCGTGGGGGCAAACAATGAGCAGTTCTTC
CASSETVGANNEQFF
>.|TRBJ2-3|13|.|TRBV30
TGTGCCTGGAGACCCCACTTACGGGTGGCGCAGTATTTT
CAWRPHLRVAQYF
>TRBD1|TRBJ2-5|16|.|TRBV10-3
TGTGCCATCAGTGCTGGACAGGGAACAGTGTCGGAGACCCAGTACTTC
CAISAGQGTVSETQYF
>.|TRBJ2-7|13|.|TRBV27
TGTGCCAGCAGCTTGCAGGTATCCTACGAGCAGTACTTC
CASSLQVSYEQYF
>.|TRBJ1-4|15|.|TRBV5-1
TGCGCCAGCAGCTTGGGGCCCGGGTCTAATGAAAAACTGTTTTTT
CASSLGPGSNEKLFF
>.|TRBJ2-7|12|.|TRBV29-1
TGCAGCGTTGAGGGCCGGTCCTACGAGCAGTACTTC
CSVEGRSYEQYF
>.|TRBJ2-4|16|.|TRBV4-2
TGTGCCAGCAGCCAAGATTCCCGTGCAGGGCAAAACATTCAGTACTTC
CASSQDSRAGQNIQYF
>.|TRBJ1-2|13|few|TRBV5-6
TGTGCCAGCCGCGATCCGGGACTCTATGGCTACACCTTC
CASRDPGLYGYTF
>TRBD1|TRBJ1-5|13|.|TRBV19
TGTGCCAGCAGACAGGGGGGTAATCAGCCCCAGCATTTT
CASRQGGNQPQHF
>.|TRBJ2-1|11|medium-sized|TRBV4-1
TGCGCCAGCAGCCAAGTAAATGAGCAGTTCTTC
CASSQVNEQFF
>.|TRBJ2-3|15|once|TRBV27
TGTGCCAGCAAACTCTTGGCAGGGATGAGAGATACGCAGTATTTT
CASKLLAGMRDTQYF
>.|TRBJ2-7|14|.|TRBV7-9
TGTGCCAGCGGCGGCGGACAGACTAATTACGAGCAGTACTTC
CASGGGQTNYEQYF
>TRBD1|TRBJ1-6|15|.|TRBV5-4
TGTGCCAGCAGCCTCGGACAGGCTGGTAGTTCACCCCTCCACTTT
CASSLGQAGSSPLHF
>.|TRBJ2-7|14|.|TRBV11-2
TGTGCCAGCAGCTCGGCACACGGGTCGGACGAGCAGTACTTC
CASSSAHGSDEQYF
>TRBD1|TRBJ2-2|15|.|TRBV2
TGTGCCAGCAGTCCCCACTCACAGGGGTCCGGGGAGCTGTTTTTT
CASSPHSQGSGELFF
>TRBD2|TRBJ2-5|18|.|TRBV7-3
TGTGCCAGCAGCTTAACGGCACTTTGGGGGAGGGTTGAAGAGACCCAGTACTTC
CASSLTALWGRVEETQYF
>.|TRBJ1-2|13|.|TRBV6-5
TGTGCCAGCACTCCGGCGAGGTGGTATGGCTACACCTTC
CASTPARWYGYTF
>.|TRBJ2-1|15|.|TRBV18
TGTGCCAGCTCACGCCGGGGGGCGGGAGTCAATGAGCAGTTCTTC
CASSRRGAGVNEQFF